The 32 T cell receptor beta chains presented below share a single source sample, sequenced in a study of control samples from healthy donors and cancer patients. Produced via immunoSEQ multiplex PCR; TCRdb's table is partial and in-frame only. The data contain under 70,000 clones, around nine tenths of them singletons. The material sequenced was PBMCs. Every receptor here comes from a woman aged 45-65 years with colorectal cancer.

The chain uses TRBV11-2 and TRBJ2-5, with 11 bases identical to TRBD2. The CDR3 has 17 residues. Germline loops: CDR1 SGHAT, CDR2 FQNNGV. Trimming removed 2 bases from V and 1 base from J; junction bases left unmatched: 6. CDR3 nucleotides: TGTGCCAGCAGCTTACTGAATAGCGGGGGGGTCCAAGAGACCCAGTACTTC. Its translation: CASSLLNSGGVQETQYF.

The gene calls are TRBV6-1 and TRBJ2-3; 7 bases align to TRBD2. The CDR3 loop spans 16 amino acids. Germline V gene sequence: CDR1 MNHNS, CDR2 SASEGT. V lost 2 bases to trimming and J lost 3 bases; unmatched junction nucleotides: 8. The CDR3 DNA reads TGTGCCAGCAGTGAATATGGCGGGAGTATGACAGATACGCAGTATTTT. Its protein product is CASSEYGGSMTDTQYF.

This chain connects TRBV27 to TRBJ2-3; D gene ambiguous. Germline-derived CDR1 and CDR2 are MNHEY and SMNVEV (reference sequence). CDR3 length equals 14 residues. Trimming stripped 3 bases from V and 0 bases from J, with 7 bases between. CDR3 sequence (DNA): TGTGCCAGCAGTTTGGGCGGAAGCACAGATACGCAGTATTTT. Its protein is CASSLGGSTDTQYF.

The chain combines TRBV28 with TRBJ2-7; D is perhaps TRBD1 (6 bases). There are 14 residues in the CDR3. Germline V gene lookup returns CDR1 MDHEN and CDR2 SYDVKM. Trimming cost V 3 bases and J 2 bases, with 11 bases left between them. CDR3 sequence (DNA): TGTGCCAGCAGTTTCGGGCAGGGGCCCTACGAGCAGTACTTC. Its protein product is CASSFGQGPYEQYF.

This rearrangement joins TRBV3-1 (or the pseudogene TRBV3-2) to TRBJ2-5; 8 positions agree with TRBD1. The CDR3 covers 13 residues. Per germline, CDR1 LGHDT and CDR2 YNNKEL (reference sequence). The V gene end was trimmed by 4 bases and the J gene end by 6 bases; junction bases not matched to a gene: 4. In nucleotides, the CDR3 is TGTGCCAGCAGCCTCGGACAGGGTCAGACCCAGTACTTC. Its translation is CASSLGQGQTQYF.

The chain links TRBV24-1 to TRBJ2-7; perhaps TRBD1 as D (5 bases). Per germline, CDR1 KGHDR and CDR2 SFDVKD. The CDR3 spans 13 residues. Trimming removed 7 bases at V and 1 base at J, with 10 bases between. Here the CDR3 DNA reads TGTGCCACCAGGGCAGGGCCATCCTACGAGCAGTACTTC. Its translation is CATRAGPSYEQYF.

The CDR3 reads CAWTRGSSYNEQFF. For the CDR3, the DNA is TGTGCCTGGACCCGCGGGAGCTCCTACAATGAGCAGTTCTTC. V and J are TRBV30 and TRBJ2-1; 7 bases line up with TRBD2. The CDR3 consists of 14 residues. Trimming took 4 bases from V and 0 from J; bases not matched to a gene: 3. Germline V gene lookup returns CDR1 GTSNPN and CDR2 SVGIG (reference sequence).

This clone was counted once. The genes are TRBV10-3 and TRBJ1-4; 7 positions match TRBD1. Germline V gene lookup returns CDR1 ENHRY and CDR2 SYGVKD. Trimming took 3 bases from V and 7 from J; bases not matched to a gene: 11. The CDR3 sequence is 16 residues long. The CDR3 DNA sequence: TGTGCCATCAGTGACAGTGGGACAGACCTTTCTGAAAAACTGTTTTTT. The encoded protein is CAISDSGTDLSEKLFF.

This rearrangement joins TRBV7-3 to TRBJ1-1; D remains ambiguous. V lost 3 bases, J lost 2 bases, and 7 bases lay in between. Germline CDR1 reads SGHTA; CDR2 reads FQGTGA. The CDR3 totals 13 residues. The CDR3 is CASSLGSNTEAFF. In DNA, the CDR3 is TGTGCCAGCAGCTTGGGATCAAACACTGAAGCTTTCTTT.

The genes are TRBV6-5 and TRBJ1-1, with D unresolved. This CDR3 is built from 13 residues. Trimming removed 5 bases from V and 1 base from J, with 8 bases in between. CDR1 and CDR2 from the germline V gene are MNHEY and SVGAGI. The chain's CDR3 is CASSRRQNTEAFF. The CDR3 DNA follows: TGTGCCAGCAGTCGACGGCAGAACACTGAAGCTTTCTTT.

This clone was seen only a few times. The chain recombines TRBV25-1 with TRBJ2-7, with D unclear. The CDR3 is 15 residues long. The germline V gene has CDR1 MGHDK and CDR2 SYGVNS. V was shortened by 5 bases and J by 2 bases, with 16 bases between the two germline ends. In DNA form, the CDR3 reads TGTGCCAGCAGTCCCCGCGGAGCCTCAACCTACGAGCAGTACTTC. Translating it yields CASSPRGASTYEQYF.

CDR3 protein: CASSLRPASGNTEAFF. For the CDR3, the DNA is TGTGCCAGCTCGCTCCGACCGGCATCAGGGAACACTGAAGCTTTCTTT. The chain combines TRBV18 with TRBJ1-1; unclear D gene. Germline CDR1 is KGHSH and CDR2 is LQKENI. Trimming cost V 6 bases and J 1 base, with 18 bases left between them. This CDR3 region has 16 residues.

The chain carries TRBV5-1 and TRBJ1-1; D not certain. CDR1 is SGHRS and CDR2 is YFSETQ in the germline V gene. Trimming removed 0 bases at V and 1 base at J, with 4 bases between. There are 13 residues in the CDR3. CDR3 in amino acids: CASSLVRNTEAFF. The DNA of the CDR3 is TGCGCCAGCAGCTTGGTACGGAACACTGAAGCTTTCTTT.

About this clone itself: At one end, the junction sequence differs from germline, possibly due to a read error. The rearrangement links TRBV5-5 to TRBJ1-4; D perhaps matches TRBD1 (5 bases). This CDR3 comprises 14 residues. The germline V gene has CDR1 SGHKS and CDR2 YYEKEE (reference sequence). The CDR3 sequence: CVSNNRPREEKLFF. In nucleotides, the CDR3 is TGTGTCAGCAACAATCGGCCCAGGGAGGAAAAACTGTTTTTT.

The chain carries TRBV14 and TRBJ2-4, with 9 bases aligning to TRBD2. With V trimmed by 1 base and J by 0 bases, 7 bases remained unmatched. Germline loops: CDR1 SGHDN, CDR2 FVKESK. The CDR3 consists of 18 residues. The CDR3 bases are TGTGCCAGCAGCCAAGGGTCTAGCGGGACCCTAGCCAAAAACATTCAGTACTTC. Translation gives CASSQGSSGTLAKNIQYF.

This sequence joins TRBV5-1 and TRBJ1-2, with D uncertain. Trimming pared 3 bases from V and 4 bases from J, leaving 13 bases between. The CDR3 has 14 amino acids. Per the germline V gene, CDR1 is SGHRS and CDR2 is YFSETQ. The CDR3 protein is CASSSEGPPYGYTF. CDR3 nucleotides: TGCGCCAGCAGCTCCGAAGGTCCTCCCTATGGCTACACCTTC.

This clone is judged medium-sized. The chain is built from TRBV12-3 or TRBV12-4 and TRBJ1-5, with D hard to call. The CDR3 is 13 residues long. V was trimmed by 6 bases and J by 9 bases, leaving 15 bases between them. In DNA, the CDR3 is TGTGCCAGCAGATATTCCCTGGGAGGGCCCCAGCATTTT. It codes for CASRYSLGGPQHF.

This clone was counted only a few times. The rearrangement joins TRBV6-2 or TRBV6-3 to TRBJ1-1; D gene uncertain. V lost 4 bases and J 2 bases, leaving 20 bases between the germline ends. The CDR3 has 17 amino acids. Germline V gene data show CDR1 as MNHEY and CDR2 as SVGEGT. The CDR3 spells CASSSTLTITQNTEAFF. CDR3 DNA: TGTGCCAGCAGTTCAACCCTAACGATAACACAAAACACTGAAGCTTTCTTT.

About this clone: At one boundary the junction diverges from the germline segment, which might be a read error. This sequence joins TRBV7-2 and TRBJ1-5; 7 nucleotides line up with TRBD1. The germline gives CDR1 SGHTA, CDR2 FQGNSA. The CDR3 runs to 14 residues. The CDR3 here is CASSLETGHQPQHF. As DNA, the CDR3 is TGCGCCAGCAGCTTAGAGACAGGGCATCAGCCCCAGCATTTT.

The chain links TRBV7-9 to TRBJ1-1; 7 nucleotides align to TRBD1. The V gene's germline CDR1 is SEHNR and CDR2 FQNEAQ (reference sequence). Germline trimming cut 1 base from V and 11 bases from J; bases unmatched to any gene: 10. The CDR3 runs 14 residues. The CDR3 here is CASSLGVVTGLAFF. In DNA form, the CDR3 reads TGTGCCAGCAGCTTAGGAGTGGTGACAGGGCTCGCTTTCTTT.

The DNA for the CDR3 is TGTGCCAGCACCCGCGGGAGGGACGAGCAGTACTTC. Protein product: CASTRGRDEQYF. This rearrangement joins TRBV2 to TRBJ2-7, with 9 nucleotides matching TRBD2. J gave up 5 bases and V 7 bases, and 3 bases lay outside the gene matches. Germline V gene data show CDR1 as SNHLY and CDR2 as FYNNEI. CDR3 length equals 12 residues.

The chain uses TRBV19 and TRBJ2-3; a possible D gene is TRBD2 (5 bases). The CDR3 has 16 residues. Germline CDR1 is LNHDA and CDR2 is SQIVND (reference sequence). V was shortened by 3 bases and J by 2 bases, with 15 bases between the two germline ends. Written as DNA, the CDR3 is TGTGCCAGTAGTATGGCCCTAGCCCAACCCACAGATACGCAGTATTTT. Its translation: CASSMALAQPTDTQYF.

V and J are TRBV28 and TRBJ2-1, with D possibly TRBD1 on 6 matching bases. Germline V gene lookup returns CDR1 MDHEN and CDR2 SYDVKM. V lost 4 bases, J lost 0 bases, and 10 bases lay in between. This CDR3 is 15 amino acids long. This chain's CDR3 is CASSSDRSSYNEQFF. The CDR3 DNA follows: TGTGCCAGCAGTTCTGACAGGAGCTCCTACAATGAGCAGTTCTTC. Full variable domain (outside the CDR3, taken from reference TRBV28 and TRBJ2-1): DVKVTQSSRYLVKRTGEKVFLECVQDMDHENMFWYRQDPGLGLRLIYFSYDVKMKEKGDIPEGYSVSREKKERFSLILESASTNQTSMYLCASSSDRSSYNEQFFGPGTRLTVL.

The CDR3 region has the DNA TGCAGCGTTGAAGCGGGCGGGGGCATTCAGTACTTC. Its translation: CSVEAGGGIQYF. The genes are TRBV29-1 and TRBJ2-4, with 7 bases aligning to TRBD2. The germline V gene has CDR1 SQVTM and CDR2 ANQGSEA. The CDR3 consists of 12 residues. Trimming at V came to 1 base and at J to 9 bases, leaving 3 bases not matched to a gene.

The gene calls are TRBV3-1 (or the pseudogene TRBV3-2) and TRBJ1-2, with D maybe TRBD1 (5 bases). Per germline, CDR1 LGHDT and CDR2 YNNKEL (reference sequence). This CDR3 is 14 amino acids long. Trimming took off 1 base at V and 6 bases at J, with 12 bases between the two ends. The DNA of the CDR3 is TGTGCCAGCAGCCAAGGATTAAGGGGCCATGGCTACACCTTC. Protein sequence: CASSQGLRGHGYTF.

This clone has only one observation. V is TRBV5-6 and J is TRBJ2-3; no clear D. This CDR3 contains 15 residues. V lost 0 bases to trimming and J lost 2 bases, with 10 bases between them. CDR1 and CDR2 from the germline V gene are SGHDT and YYEEEE. The CDR3 region is CASSLVAAPTDTQYF. CDR3 nucleotide sequence: TGTGCCAGCAGCTTGGTAGCAGCGCCCACAGATACGCAGTATTTT.

The rearrangement joins TRBV7-9 to TRBJ1-1; D unclear. The germline V gene encodes CDR1 SEHNR and CDR2 FQNEAQ (reference sequence). The CDR3 consists of 13 residues. With 1 base removed from V and 7 bases from J, the gap between germline ends came to 10 bases. The CDR3 loop reads CASSLVVAGEAFF. CDR3 bases: TGTGCCAGCAGCTTAGTAGTCGCGGGTGAAGCTTTCTTT.

This clone came up once. V gene TRBV27 combines with J gene TRBJ2-3, with 11 bases identical to TRBD2. This CDR3 contains 16 residues. The trim removed 4 bases at V and 3 bases at J, leaving 6 bases unmatched. Germline V lookup: CDR1 MNHEY, CDR2 SMNVEV (reference sequence). The CDR3 DNA reads as TGTGCCAGCAGTTCCCGGGGACTAGCGGATACAGATACGCAGTATTTT. Its translation: CASSSRGLADTDTQYF.

This chain uses TRBV9 with TRBJ1-5; possibly TRBD1 for D (5 bases). The V gene's germline CDR1 is SGDLS and CDR2 YYNGEE. The V end was cut by 3 bases, the J end by 6 bases, with 19 bases between. The CDR3 length is 16 residues. Here the CDR3 DNA reads TGTGCCAGCAGCGCCCACCCCAGGGTTGTGGGTCAGCCCCAGCATTTT. Translating it yields CASSAHPRVVGQPQHF.

This chain connects TRBV27 to TRBJ2-5; D remains ambiguous. Germline V gene data show CDR1 as MNHEY and CDR2 as SMNVEV (reference sequence). V was clipped by 5 bases and J by 2 bases, with 12 bases between them. The CDR3 loop spans 14 amino acids. The CDR3 DNA follows: TGTGCCAGCAGTATACTGGGTGGGCAAGAGACCCAGTACTTC. Its protein is CASSILGGQETQYF.

The V call is TRBV10-2, the J call TRBJ1-5; no clear D. The germline V gene has CDR1 WSHSY and CDR2 SAAADI. CDR3 size: 15 residues. The V gene lost 5 bases and the J gene lost 0 bases, with 11 bases spanning the gap. The CDR3 DNA is TGCGCCAGCAGTTTGGACGGAAATAGCAATCAGCCCCAGCATTTT. Translation: CASSLDGNSNQPQHF.

The chain employs TRBV18 and TRBJ2-3, with D unresolved. The germline CDR1 and CDR2 sequences are KGHSH and LQKENI. V lost 3 bases and J lost 0, with 4 bases in between. This CDR3 has 13 residues. CDR3 DNA sequence: TGTGCCAGCTCACCGACTAGCACAGATACGCAGTATTTT. Its protein is CASSPTSTDTQYF. Based on the CDR3 plus reference TRBV18 and TRBJ2-3, the full variable domain is NAGVMQNPRHLVRRRGQEARLRCSPMKGHSHVYWYRQLPEEGLKFMVYLQKENIIDESGMPKERFSAEFPKEGPSILRIQQVVRGDSAAYFCASSPTSTDTQYFGPGTRLTVL.